This is a list of T cell receptor beta chains from one sample in a study of control samples from healthy donors and cancer patients. Only in-frame clones appear in the TCRdb table, and some are missing; sequencing was by immunoSEQ multiplex PCR. The data hold over 100,000 clones, with around nine tenths observed a single time. The material sequenced was blood. These receptor sequences come from a man aged 18 to 35 in good health. Each CDR3 is given with its conserved first and last residue. D genes are given only for firm matches. Rows give clone size only sometimes, using once, few, many, or a class for an expanded clone.

size: -
V: TRBV7-9
J: TRBJ2-2
D: -
DNA: TGTGCCAGCAGCTGGTCAGGGACCGGGGAGCTGTTTTTT
CDR3: CASSWSGTGELFF

size: -
V: TRBV4-1
J: TRBJ2-3
D: TRBD2
DNA: TGCGCCAGCAGCCAACATCAAGCGGGGTATACAGATACGCAGTATTTT
CDR3: CASSQHQAGYTDTQYF

size: -
V: TRBV2
J: TRBJ2-3
D: -
DNA: TGTGCCGTCCCACCCCGGGGCGCGGGCCAAGATACGCAGTATTTT
CDR3: CAVPPRGAGQDTQYF

size: -
V: TRBV7-9
J: TRBJ2-7
D: -
DNA: TGTGCCAGCACATCTGCCTACGAGCAGTACTTC
CDR3: CASTSAYEQYF

size: -
V: TRBV6-5
J: TRBJ1-6
D: TRBD1
DNA: TGTGCCAGCAGTCGGACAGGGCTTAATTCACCCCTCCACTTT
CDR3: CASSRTGLNSPLHF

size: -
V: TRBV9
J: TRBJ2-3
D: -
DNA: TGTGCCAGCAGCCCCCTAATACAAAGCACAGATACGCAGTATTTT
CDR3: CASSPLIQSTDTQYF

size: -
V: TRBV9
J: TRBJ1-6
D: -
DNA: TGTGCCAGCAGCGTAGCCCTAGTTGGGAGAGAGACAAGCTCCTATAATTCACCCCTCCACTTT
CDR3: CASSVALVGRETSSYNSPLHF

size: -
V: TRBV27
J: TRBJ1-2
D: TRBD1
DNA: TGTGCCAGCAGCCCTAGAGGACCCGACAGGGCGAATGGCTACACCTTC
CDR3: CASSPRGPDRANGYTF

size: many
V: TRBV5-4
J: TRBJ1-2
D: -
DNA: TGTGCCAGCAGCCACCCGCTCGGGCAGGGCGCTAACTATGGCTACACCTTC
CDR3: CASSHPLGQGANYGYTF

size: -
V: TRBV27
J: TRBJ1-1
D: -
DNA: TGTGCCAGCAGTTTATCCCCCGGGTTCCCGAACACTGAAGCTTTCTTT
CDR3: CASSLSPGFPNTEAFF

size: once
V: TRBV21-1
J: TRBJ1-5
D: -
DNA: TGTGCCAGCAGCCTTACAGGGGCATATAATCAGCCCCAGCATTTT
CDR3: CASSLTGAYNQPQHF

size: -
V: TRBV7-9
J: TRBJ1-4
D: -
DNA: TGTGCCAGCAGCCCGAGCAGGGTGGCCTCAACTAATGAAAAACTGTTTTTT
CDR3: CASSPSRVASTNEKLFF

size: -
V: TRBV7-2
J: TRBJ1-6
D: -
DNA: TGTGCCAGCAGCACCCGGGACGGTAATTCACCCCTCCACTTT
CDR3: CASSTRDGNSPLHF

size: -
V: TRBV7-9
J: TRBJ2-7
D: -
DNA: TGTGCCAGCAGCTTAGTAAGAGGGGCCCCCTACGAGCAGTACTTC
CDR3: CASSLVRGAPYEQYF

size: -
V: TRBV3-1/TRBV3-2
J: TRBJ1-3
D: -
DNA: TGTGCCAGCAGCCAAGATCCTTGGATTGGAAACACCATATATTTT
CDR3: CASSQDPWIGNTIYF

size: -
V: TRBV6-2/TRBV6-3
J: TRBJ2-7
D: -
DNA: TGTGCCAGCAGCCTTCCCAGCGAGCAGTACTTC
CDR3: CASSLPSEQYF

size: -
V: TRBV6-5
J: TRBJ2-5
D: TRBD2
DNA: TGTGCCAGCCGGTCGGCGGGGGACCAACAAGAGACCCAGTACTTC
CDR3: CASRSAGDQQETQYF

size: once
V: TRBV18
J: TRBJ1-3
D: -
DNA: TGTGCCAGCTCACCTGGACAACTTCACTCTGGAAACACCATATATTTT
CDR3: CASSPGQLHSGNTIYF

size: -
V: TRBV24-1
J: TRBJ2-2
D: TRBD2
DNA: TGTGCCACCAGTGCGGGGGGGACCGGGGAGCTGTTTTTT
CDR3: CATSAGGTGELFF

size: -
V: TRBV11-3
J: TRBJ2-1
D: -
DNA: TGTGCCAGCAGCTTAGTGGCCTCCAATGAGCAGTTCTTC
CDR3: CASSLVASNEQFF

size: -
V: TRBV5-1
J: TRBJ2-5
D: -
DNA: TGCGCCAGCAGCTTGGGGGTGCGGTCCCAAGAGACCCAGTACTTC
CDR3: CASSLGVRSQETQYF

size: -
V: TRBV3-1/TRBV3-2
J: TRBJ2-5
D: TRBD2
DNA: TGTGCCAGCAGCCAAACGGGACTAGAGGGAGAGACCCAGTACTTC
CDR3: CASSQTGLEGETQYF

size: -
V: TRBV10-3
J: TRBJ1-2
D: TRBD1
DNA: TGTGCCATCAGTGAGTCCCTTGACAGGGGGCGTAATGGCTACACCTTC
CDR3: CAISESLDRGRNGYTF

size: -
V: TRBV27
J: TRBJ2-1
D: TRBD1
DNA: TGTGCCAGCAGTTTGGACAGACAGGGGGCACGTGAGCAGTTCTTC
CDR3: CASSLDRQGAREQFF

size: -
V: TRBV2
J: TRBJ2-2
D: -
DNA: TGTGCCAGTTTAGGCAGACAGAACACCGGGGAGCTGTTTTTT
CDR3: CASLGRQNTGELFF

size: -
V: TRBV7-9
J: TRBJ2-7
D: -
DNA: TGTGCCAGCAGCGCCGGGGGATACGAGCAGTACTTC
CDR3: CASSAGGYEQYF

size: -
V: TRBV3-1/TRBV3-2
J: TRBJ2-7
D: -
DNA: TGTGCCAGCAGCCAAGACCGCGACTCTTGGCAGTACTTC
CDR3: CASSQDRDSWQYF

size: -
V: TRBV9
J: TRBJ2-2
D: TRBD2
DNA: TGTGCCAGCAGCGTATCGGCGGGGGAGCTGACCGGGGAGCTGTTTTTT
CDR3: CASSVSAGELTGELFF

size: -
V: TRBV27
J: TRBJ2-5
D: -
DNA: TGTGCCAGCAGTTTATCAGGGGGGGTCCCTCAAGAGACCCAGTACTTC
CDR3: CASSLSGGVPQETQYF

size: -
V: TRBV27
J: TRBJ1-5
D: -
DNA: TGTGCCAGCAGTTTAAGGGTTTCGAATCAGCCCCAGCATTTT
CDR3: CASSLRVSNQPQHF

size: -
V: TRBV3-1/TRBV3-2
J: TRBJ2-7
D: -
DNA: TGTGCCAGCAGCCACTCCTACGAGCAGTACTTC
CDR3: CASSHSYEQYF

size: -
V: TRBV6-2/TRBV6-3
J: TRBJ1-5
D: -
DNA: TGTGCCAGCAGTTCCAGGTGGGAGAATCAGCCCCAGCATTTT
CDR3: CASSSRWENQPQHF

size: -
V: TRBV4-2
J: TRBJ1-5
D: TRBD1
DNA: TGTGCCAGCAGCCCTGAACAGGGGGTCGCGAATCAGCCCCAGCATTTT
CDR3: CASSPEQGVANQPQHF

size: once
V: TRBV6-5
J: TRBJ1-1
D: -
DNA: TGTGCCAGCAGTTACTCGTCAGCAGGGACTGAAGCTTTCTTT
CDR3: CASSYSSAGTEAFF

size: -
V: TRBV6-1
J: TRBJ1-1
D: -
DNA: TGTGCCAGCAGTGAGACAGGATCTGGTGCTGAAGCTTTCTTT
CDR3: CASSETGSGAEAFF

size: -
V: TRBV6-6
J: TRBJ1-2
D: -
DNA: TGTGCCAGCAGTTACTTACGGTCCTATGGCTACACCTTC
CDR3: CASSYLRSYGYTF

size: -
V: TRBV10-2
J: TRBJ2-1
D: -
DNA: TGCGCCAGCAGTGAGTCCACAGGGAGGAGGTTGTTCTTC
CDR3: CASSESTGRRLFF

size: once
V: TRBV3-1/TRBV3-2
J: TRBJ2-2
D: -
DNA: TGTGCCAGCAGCCAATTGGGCACCGGGGAGCTGTTTTTT
CDR3: CASSQLGTGELFF

size: -
V: TRBV5-1
J: TRBJ1-2
D: -
DNA: TGCGCCAGCAGAGCCCCAGGGTTGAACTATGGCTACACCTTC
CDR3: CASRAPGLNYGYTF

size: -
V: TRBV21-1
J: TRBJ2-7
D: -
DNA: TGTGCCAGCAGCAAAGAGTCCTGGGAGGACCCCCGCCGCGAGCAGTACTTC
CDR3: CASSKESWEDPRREQYF

size: -
V: TRBV7-9
J: TRBJ2-5
D: -
DNA: TGTGCCAGCAGCTTATATCAGGGGCGATTGGAGACCCAGTACTTC
CDR3: CASSLYQGRLETQYF

size: -
V: TRBV4-1
J: TRBJ1-5
D: TRBD1
DNA: TGCGCCAGCAGCCAACCGACCAGGGGGAGGAATCAGCCCCAGCATTTT
CDR3: CASSQPTRGRNQPQHF

size: -
V: TRBV5-5
J: TRBJ2-5
D: -
DNA: TGTGCCAGCAGCCCGTCCGTCCTGGAGACCCAGTACTTC
CDR3: CASSPSVLETQYF

size: once
V: TRBV5-5
J: TRBJ1-5
D: -
DNA: TGTGCCAGCAGCTTGGCAGATAGCAATCAGCCCCAGCATTTT
CDR3: CASSLADSNQPQHF

size: -
V: TRBV15
J: TRBJ1-6
D: -
DNA: TGTGCCACCAGCCACTTACTACAGCTCTCACCCCTCCACTTT
CDR3: CATSHLLQLSPLHF

size: -
V: TRBV9
J: TRBJ2-7
D: -
DNA: TGTGCCAGCAGCGTAGGTTCAGGGGGGGTCTACGAGCAGTACTTC
CDR3: CASSVGSGGVYEQYF

size: -
V: TRBV19
J: TRBJ2-7
D: TRBD1
DNA: TGTGCCAGTAGTAGAACGACAGGGGTCTACGAGCAGTACTTC
CDR3: CASSRTTGVYEQYF

size: -
V: TRBV28
J: TRBJ2-3
D: -
DNA: TGTGCCAGCAGCATAAGACAGGTACCCAGCACAGATACGCAGTATTTT
CDR3: CASSIRQVPSTDTQYF

size: -
V: TRBV2
J: TRBJ1-5
D: -
DNA: TGTGCCAGCAGTGTGAGCCTTAACCAGCCCCAGCATTTT
CDR3: CASSVSLNQPQHF

size: -
V: TRBV6-5
J: TRBJ1-2
D: TRBD1
DNA: TGTGCCAGCAGTTTAGGGACAGACCACACCTTC
CDR3: CASSLGTDHTF

size: -
V: TRBV18
J: TRBJ2-5
D: -
DNA: TGTGCCAGCTCACCACGGGTAGGGGACTCACAAGAGACCCAGTACTTC
CDR3: CASSPRVGDSQETQYF

size: -
V: TRBV12-2
J: TRBJ2-7
D: -
DNA: TGTGCAAGTCGCACCGGACAGGGAGTGTCCTACGAGCAGTACTTC
CDR3: CASRTGQGVSYEQYF

size: -
V: TRBV5-4
J: TRBJ2-2
D: TRBD2
DNA: TGTGCCAGCAGCGGGGGGACTAGATCCGGGGAGCTGTTTTTT
CDR3: CASSGGTRSGELFF

size: once
V: TRBV2
J: TRBJ1-4
D: -
DNA: TGTGCCAGCAGTGGATTCTTGGAAAAACTGTTTTTT
CDR3: CASSGFLEKLFF

size: -
V: TRBV19
J: TRBJ2-2
D: -
DNA: TGTGCCAGTCGATCCATCCAAATAACCGGGGAGCTGTTTTTT
CDR3: CASRSIQITGELFF

size: -
V: TRBV6-6
J: TRBJ2-3
D: TRBD2
DNA: TGTGCCAGCAGGGGGGAGGGAAACCAAGATACGCAGTATTTT
CDR3: CASRGEGNQDTQYF

size: -
V: TRBV4-1
J: TRBJ1-4
D: -
DNA: TGCGCCAGCACCTCTAGGGCAACTAATGAAAAACTGTTTTTT
CDR3: CASTSRATNEKLFF

size: -
V: TRBV7-6
J: TRBJ2-6
D: -
DNA: TGTGCCAGCAGCGGCGTTCTAGTCTCTGGGGCCAACGTCCTGACTTTC
CDR3: CASSGVLVSGANVLTF

size: -
V: TRBV9
J: TRBJ2-5
D: -
DNA: TGTGCCAGCAGCGTAGCACCGGGGAGACTAGTGGGGGAGACCCAGTACTTC
CDR3: CASSVAPGRLVGETQYF

size: once
V: TRBV7-9
J: TRBJ1-3
D: -
DNA: TGTGCCAGCAGCTTAGGGCGATACACCATATATTTT
CDR3: CASSLGRYTIYF